This T cell receptor beta chain was profiled in a study of blood T cell repertoires in COVID-19. At the level of the study: From T cells, B-cell-depleted T cells, or PBMCs came the material, which was cDNA or gDNA.

In the study's own analysis: The assay estimated nucleated cells by amplifying reference gene primers. TCRdb's copy holds only in-frame clones and misses some; the assay was immunoSEQ multiplex PCR. For V, J and clone size, that table is used; D and trimming come from the DNA. Among roughly 420,000 clones listed, around 89% were seen once. The CDR3 is 15 residues long. The J segment lost 6 bases and the V segment lost 6 bases, leaving 9 bases of the junction unmatched. The germline gives CDR1 LNHDA, CDR2 SQIVND (reference sequence). Enrollees, about 18 to 89 years old, lived in around 23 US areas. Cohort allocation depended upon clinical history that participants reported. This clone was observed once.

The TCR was taken from a woman younger than 45 with acute COVID-19. The V gene is TRBV19, the J gene TRBJ2-3; 10 positions agree with TRBD2. The sequenced sample was PBMCs or T cells enriched from blood (not recorded which). DNA of the CDR3: TGTGCCAGTAGCCCCCCCAGCGGGGGGGTGGATACGCAGTATTTT. It codes for CASSPPSGGVDTQYF.